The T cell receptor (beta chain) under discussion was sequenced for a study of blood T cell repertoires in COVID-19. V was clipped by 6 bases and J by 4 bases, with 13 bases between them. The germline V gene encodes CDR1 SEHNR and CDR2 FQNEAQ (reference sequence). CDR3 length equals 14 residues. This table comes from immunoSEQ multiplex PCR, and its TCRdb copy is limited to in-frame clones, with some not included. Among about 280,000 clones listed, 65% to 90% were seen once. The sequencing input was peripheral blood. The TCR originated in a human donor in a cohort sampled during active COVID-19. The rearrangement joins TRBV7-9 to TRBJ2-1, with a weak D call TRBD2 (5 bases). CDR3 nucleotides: TGTGCCAGCAGTCTCATGGAGGCATACAATGAGCAGTTCTTC. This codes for CASSLMEAYNEQFF.